This T cell receptor (beta chain) was recovered during a study of early stage breast cancer tumors. Turning to the study itself: Of some 17 invasive breast tumors, about 12 were hormone receptor-positive, HER2-negative. Whole-study results and caveats: Tumor and normal breast were distinguished via blood comparison in about 90% of the 16 patients.

Each sample had two DNA replicates, around 0.45 ug blood or about 1.4 ug tissue. This table comes from immunoSEQ multiplex PCR, and its TCRdb copy is limited to in-frame clones, with some not included. In the table there are about 41,000 clones, about 78% of which are singletons. As concerns this clone: The antigen is not known.

The germline V and J ends were trimmed by 8 bases and 3 bases, with 15 bases remaining between them. The CDR3 has 14 amino acids. In germline, CDR1 is WSHSY, CDR2 SAAADI. The sequencing sample was made of blood. This clonotype was sampled from a person aged 45-65 years with breast cancer. The chain uses TRBV10-2 and TRBJ2-3; D may be TRBD2 (6 bases). CDR3 loop: CASGGSFGTDTQYF. The CDR3 DNA follows: TGCGCCAGCGGGGGGTCCTTTGGGACAGATACGCAGTATTTT.